This T cell receptor beta chain was identified in a study of graft-versus-host responses after intestinal transplantation (dated by TCRdb to about 2021). For context, the study as a whole: The transplants that recipients got were multivisceral, liver-intestinal, or isolated intestinal. Alloreactive clones were identified by sequencing pre-transplant mixed lymphocyte reaction products and comparing them with unstimulated pre-transplant donor and recipient T cells. Rather than going through the commercial service, samples from a few later patients were sequenced in-house on an Illumina MiSeq and processed with MiXCR. All recipients received anti-thymocyte globulin induction followed by maintenance tacrolimus and steroids for approximately 3 years. A peak of at least 4% donor T cells among recipient peripheral blood mononuclear cells was the definition used for donor T cell macrochimerism. A cohort of about two dozen intestinal transplant recipients, including one retransplant, was enrolled, and a few patients lacking pretransplant specimens were excluded. Bulk TCR-beta CDR3 sequencing was used to track graft-versus-host and host-versus-graft alloreactive T cell clones in the graft, circulation and bone marrow after intestinal transplantation. The full study reports these points: High GvH to HvG T cell clonal ratios were observed in the allografts of patients with donor T cell macrochimerism. The relatively low number and heterogeneity of intestinal transplant patients limited the conclusions. GvH clones were detected in recipient bone marrow, and some of these GvH clones were observed earlier in ileal mucosa or blood, consistent with an intestinal mucosal origin. Early after transplant, peak levels of circulating GvH clones were found to be associated with declines in HvG clones.

The CDR1 and CDR2 encoded by the germline V gene are SNHLY and FYNNEI. Measured from the cysteine to the phenylalanine, the CDR3 is 14 residues long. Only the CDR3 DNA is retained, 42 bases long and in frame from the first base. Trimming costs V 8 bases and J 5 bases, and their ends lie 18 bases apart. A remark on this clone: No cognate antigen has been identified for it. No quality values exist for individual bases; no much larger clone is one base distant.

The meaning of the sample's time point label: cells obtained before transplantation from donor or recipient. CD3+CD4+ and CD3+CD8+ populations were FACS-sorted from unstimulated pre-transplant donor and recipient cells taken from spleen or lymph nodes. The receptor library was made with the immunoSEQ multiplex PCR assay. In most patients, genomic DNA was isolated using the Qiagen DNeasy Blood and Tissue Kit and sent frozen to Adaptive Biotechnologies for TCR sequencing. For most patients, genomic DNA was subjected to high-throughput TCR-beta CDR3 sequencing by Adaptive Biotechnologies. As for how the authors treated the data: Adaptive's ImmunoSEQ software supplied the TCR sequencing data for more than 15 patients, while MiXCR and VDJtools were used to process a few other patients. CD4 versus CD8 sorting errors were corrected by removing sequences found in both subsets at a frequency ratio below 5:1. CDR3 nucleotide sequences shared between donor and recipient were removed because their origin could not be assigned. At least 2-fold expansion over unstimulated cells and a minimum CFSE-low frequency of 0.002% (template counts) or 0.001% (read counts) were required for clones to be classified as alloreactive. Clones detected in sequenced pre-transplant spleen, lymph node, or MLR CFSE-low populations of the donor or recipient were defined as mappable. The cumulative frequency of alloreactive clones was calculated as a percentage of all sequences, weighted by copy number. As stored in TCRdb, this immuneACCESS dataset retains in-frame rearrangements with V and J assigned. A fraction of the clones does not appear; measured against another copy, unresolved V genes explain less than half of the discrepancy, and the remainder lacks a known reason. That table furnishes V, J and clone size, whereas the DNA furnished D and trimming. The sample table contains roughly 93,000 clones; only one count was recorded for around 92% of them. The top ten clonotypes cover about 0.44% of the sample.

The sample was unstimulated CD8+ T cells sorted from spleen or lymph node cells, taken before transplant. This sequence was found in a human donor who was the organ donor for an intestinal transplant. The chain is encoded by TRBV2 joined to TRBJ1-1; a tentative D call is TRBD1 (6 bases match). The sequenced DNA is TGTGCCAGCGAGACCGGACAGCGAAGGACTGAAGCTTTCTTT. Its amino acids are CASETGQRRTEAFF.